A single sample is the source of the 25 T cell receptor beta chains below, sequenced in a study of blood T cell repertoires in COVID-19. TCRdb's table, derived via immunoSEQ multiplex PCR, lists solely in-frame clones and lacks some. This sample yields a few hundred thousand clones, of which 70% to 90% are seen a single time; 0.8% to 0.85% belongs to the top ten. Sequencing was done on a sample of peripheral blood. These receptors originate from a man aged 18 to 35 with COVID-19, enrolled during active disease.

The CDR3 is CAYIGTSGYNEQFF. CDR3 DNA: TGTGCCTACATCGGGACTAGCGGATACAATGAGCAGTTCTTC. The V gene is TRBV30, the J gene TRBJ2-1, with 11 bases aligning to TRBD2. CDR1 and CDR2 from the germline V gene are GTSNPN and SVGIG (reference sequence). This CDR3 region has 14 residues. V lost 7 bases to trimming and J lost 4 bases; unmatched junction nucleotides: 6.

The chain is built from TRBV12-3 or TRBV12-4 and TRBJ2-7; 7 bases map to TRBD1. V was pared by 6 bases and J by 4 bases, with 6 bases of the junction left unmatched. The CDR3 runs 13 residues. The CDR3 spells CASRGQRLYEQYF. In DNA form, the CDR3 reads TGTGCCAGCAGGGGACAGAGACTTTACGAGCAGTACTTC.

This chain uses TRBV6-5 with TRBJ1-3; D gene unclear. The CDR3 is made up of 13 amino acids. V shed 6 bases and J shed 2 bases, with 8 bases lying between them. Germline assignment: CDR1 MNHEY and CDR2 SVGAGI. Here the CDR3 reads CASSLQTGNTIYF. In DNA, the CDR3 is TGTGCCAGCAGCTTGCAGACTGGAAACACCATATATTTT.

V and J are TRBV6-5 and TRBJ1-1, with a tentative D call TRBD1 (5 bases). The CDR3 runs 15 residues. V was trimmed by 0 bases and J by 0 bases, leaving 8 bases between them. Germline V CDR1 and CDR2: MNHEY, SVGAGI. The CDR3 DNA is TGTGCCAGCAGTTACTCGAACAGGTTGAACACTGAAGCTTTCTTT. Translated, it gives CASSYSNRLNTEAFF.

This chain joins TRBV10-3 and TRBJ2-1, with 7 bases matching TRBD1. Losses at the gene ends were 2 bases for V and 5 bases for J; bases not matched to a gene: 6. The germline gives CDR1 ENHRY, CDR2 SYGVKD. The length of the CDR3 is 15 residues. The CDR3 DNA is TGTGCCATCAGTGAGGGGACAAGGGGGCACAATGAGCAGTTCTTC. It encodes CAISEGTRGHNEQFF.

This clone was detected once. The chain uses TRBV14 and TRBJ2-7; no clear D. The V end lost 0 bases, the J end lost 0 bases, and 9 bases lay between the germline ends. The CDR3 has 15 residues. Germline values: CDR1 SGHDN, CDR2 FVKESK. The CDR3 DNA reads TGTGCCAGCAGCCAAGATGCGATTGCCTCCTACGAGCAGTACTTC. Amino acid sequence: CASSQDAIASYEQYF.

The rearrangement uses TRBV5-1 and TRBJ2-5; D might be TRBD1 (5 bases). This CDR3 contains 15 residues. Germline-derived CDR1 and CDR2 are SGHRS and YFSETQ. V lost 4 bases, J lost 5 bases, and 18 bases lay in between. The CDR3 loop is CASSGGAAGPETQYF. CDR3 in DNA: TGCGCCAGCAGCGGTGGGGCAGCCGGGCCTGAGACCCAGTACTTC. The full variable domain, completed using reference TRBV5-1 and TRBJ2-5, is KAGVTQTPRYLIKTRGQQVTLSCSPISGHRSVSWYQQTPGQGLQFLFEYFSETQRNKGNFPGRFSGRQFSNSRSEMNVSTLELGDSALYLCASSGGAAGPETQYFGPGTRLLVL.

The chain combines TRBV19 with TRBJ1-5, with D unresolved. Germline V gene data show CDR1 as LNHDA and CDR2 as SQIVND (reference sequence). Between the trimmed V and J ends, which lost 7 bases and 9 bases, there was a span of 19 bases. This CDR3 is built from 14 residues. In DNA, the CDR3 is TGTGCCAGTAATCTCGGAGTCGACGGGTGGCCCCAGCATTTT. This gives the protein CASNLGVDGWPQHF.

This chain connects TRBV11-1 to TRBJ2-1; no reliable D call. The V end was cut by 1 base, the J end by 5 bases, with 6 bases between. The CDR3 totals 13 residues. CDR1 and CDR2 from the germline V gene are SGHAT and FQDESV (reference sequence). The CDR3 spells CASSLDINNEQFF. CDR3 nucleotides: TGTGCCAGCAGCTTAGACATTAACAATGAGCAGTTCTTC.

The V and J genes are TRBV6-1 and TRBJ2-7; perhaps TRBD1 as D (6 bases). From germline, CDR1 is MNHNS and CDR2 SASEGT. Trimming stripped 6 bases from V and 2 bases from J, with 11 bases between. The length of the CDR3 is 13 residues. In nucleotides, the CDR3 is TGTGCCAGCAGACGACAGGTAACCTACGAGCAGTACTTC. This gives the protein CASRRQVTYEQYF.

This clone was picked up one time. J is TRBJ1-2 and V is TRBV18; D gene ambiguous. With 0 bases removed from V and 4 bases from J, the gap between germline ends came to 12 bases. Germline V lookup: CDR1 KGHSH, CDR2 LQKENI. The CDR3 loop spans 15 amino acids. The CDR3 DNA sequence: TGTGCCAGCTCACCACCTAACGACAAGTCCTATGGCTACACCTTC. Amino acid sequence: CASSPPNDKSYGYTF.

CDR3: CAILFRTGYETQYF. The CDR3 DNA reads as TGTGCCATCCTCTTCCGGACAGGATACGAGACCCAGTACTTC. The chain uses TRBV2 and TRBJ2-5, with 7 bases that match TRBD1. Unmatched junction bases numbered 13, after V lost 10 bases and J lost 5 bases. Germline V gene sequence: CDR1 SNHLY, CDR2 FYNNEI. This CDR3 comprises 14 residues.

This clone was picked up one time. The chain combines TRBV6-5 with TRBJ2-7; TRBD1 matches at 7 bases. From germline, CDR1 is MNHEY and CDR2 SVGAGI. J lost 3 bases, V lost 6 bases, and 11 bases had no gene match. CDR3 length: 15 amino acids. The CDR3: CASSPGAGGDYEQYF. DNA for the CDR3: TGTGCCAGCAGCCCCGGGGCAGGGGGTGACTACGAGCAGTACTTC.

This chain connects TRBV6-5 to TRBJ1-1; D is perhaps TRBD1 (5 bases). Germline V gene sequence: CDR1 MNHEY, CDR2 SVGAGI. Trimming left V 2 bases short and J 1 base short, with 14 bases between. There are 16 residues in the CDR3. The CDR3 DNA sequence: TGTGCCAGCAGTTACGACAGCCAGGTTAGGAACACTGAAGCTTTCTTT. Protein: CASSYDSQVRNTEAFF.

This chain uses TRBV6-6 with TRBJ1-4; D is possibly TRBD1 (5 bases). In germline, CDR1 is MNHNY, CDR2 SVGAGI (reference sequence). The CDR3 has 13 amino acids. The V gene lost 5 bases and the J gene lost 8 bases, with 12 bases spanning the gap. This CDR3 reads CASSARGLEKLFF. The DNA for the CDR3 is TGTGCCAGCAGTGCCCGGGGGTTGGAAAAACTGTTTTTT.

The DNA of the CDR3 is TGCGCCAGCAGCCAGCGATGGACAGGGGCCGGTTCAGGGGCGGAGACCCAGTACTTC. The encoded protein is CASSQRWTGAGSGAETQYF. This chain connects TRBV4-1 to TRBJ2-5; 9 bases align to TRBD1. V trimming: 3 bases; J trimming: 5 bases; junction bases outside the gene matches: 19. This CDR3 has 19 residues. Germline values: CDR1 MGHRA, CDR2 YSYEKL.

This clone was found once. V usage is TRBV10-2 and J usage is TRBJ2-2, with TRBD2 identical over 7 bases. Germline CDR1 and CDR2: WSHSY and SAAADI. The J segment lost 3 bases and the V segment lost 8 bases, leaving 6 bases of the junction unmatched. This CDR3 contains 14 residues. CDR3 protein: CASGGGMDTGELFF. CDR3 bases: TGCGCCAGCGGGGGGGGAATGGACACCGGGGAGCTGTTTTTT.

The chain carries TRBV5-1 and TRBJ2-3, with 8 positions matching TRBD2. This CDR3 is built from 14 residues. CDR1 is SGHRS and CDR2 is YFSETQ in the germline V gene. The J segment lost 5 bases and the V segment lost 4 bases, leaving 6 bases of the junction unmatched. In DNA, the CDR3 is TGCGCCAGCAGCCCGGGACTAGACTTAGATACGCAGTATTTT. Translating gives CASSPGLDLDTQYF. The variable domain in full, with the rest retrieved from reference TRBV5-1 and TRBJ2-3, is KAGVTQTPRYLIKTRGQQVTLSCSPISGHRSVSWYQQTPGQGLQFLFEYFSETQRNKGNFPGRFSGRQFSNSRSEMNVSTLELGDSALYLCASSPGLDLDTQYFGPGTRLTVL.

This sequence joins TRBV10-2 and TRBJ2-1; D is perhaps TRBD2 (6 bases). The V end lost 7 bases, the J end lost 6 bases, and 10 bases lay between the germline ends. Germline V gives CDR1 WSHSY, CDR2 SAAADI. CDR3 length equals 12 residues. CDR3 nucleotides: TGCGCCAGCAAGGGAGCGGGCAATGAGCAGTTCTTC. Protein: CASKGAGNEQFF.

The chain uses TRBV23-1 and TRBJ2-7; D gene unclear. TRBV23-1 is marked as an open reading frame, function uncertain. This CDR3 is built from 11 residues. V was clipped by 3 bases and J by 2 bases, with 2 bases between them. The CDR3 DNA follows: TGCGCCAGCAGTCACACCTACGAGCAGTACTTC. Amino acids: CASSHTYEQYF.

V gene TRBV5-1 combines with J gene TRBJ1-1; 8 positions match TRBD1. V shed 2 bases and J 8 bases; nucleotides not matched to a gene: 5. Germline V lookup: CDR1 SGHRS, CDR2 YFSETQ. This CDR3 is 13 amino acids long. CDR3 nucleotide sequence: TGCGCCAGCAGCTTCTGGGGACAGGTGGAAGCTTTCTTT. It encodes CASSFWGQVEAFF.

The chain carries TRBV10-3 and TRBJ1-2, with 10 bases aligning to TRBD1. Germline trimming cut 6 bases from V and 2 bases from J; bases unmatched to any gene: 6. The CDR3 is 15 residues long. CDR1 is ENHRY, CDR2 SYGVKD, per germline. The CDR3: CAIRSGTGVNYGYTF. CDR3 DNA: TGTGCCATCAGGTCCGGGACAGGGGTCAACTATGGCTACACCTTC.

This rearrangement joins TRBV15 to TRBJ2-1; unclear D gene. V lost 0 bases and J 7 bases, leaving 4 bases between the germline ends. The CDR3 sequence is 12 residues long. Germline V gene sequence: CDR1 LNHNV, CDR2 YYDKDF (reference sequence). The CDR3, as DNA: TGTGCCACCAGCAGAGATAGAAATGAGCAGTTCTTC. This translates into CATSRDRNEQFF.

This clone was recorded once. This chain links TRBV11-2 with TRBJ2-1, with D perhaps TRBD2 (6 bases). V gave up 4 bases and J gave up 4 bases, with 11 bases separating them. Looked up from germline, CDR1 is SGHAT and CDR2 is FQNNGV. The CDR3 contains 14 residues. CDR3 loop: CASSSSGLYNEQFF. DNA for the CDR3: TGTGCCAGCAGCTCATCGGGACTTTACAATGAGCAGTTCTTC.

J is TRBJ2-5 and V is TRBV6-1, with 9 bases that match TRBD2. Germline V gene lookup returns CDR1 MNHNS and CDR2 SASEGT. The junction had 7 bases not matched to a gene; V was cut back by 3 bases and J by 5 bases. The CDR3 spans 15 residues. The CDR3 here is CASSEGGGAFETQYF. In DNA, the CDR3 is TGTGCCAGCAGTGAGGGCGGGGGGGCCTTTGAGACCCAGTACTTC.